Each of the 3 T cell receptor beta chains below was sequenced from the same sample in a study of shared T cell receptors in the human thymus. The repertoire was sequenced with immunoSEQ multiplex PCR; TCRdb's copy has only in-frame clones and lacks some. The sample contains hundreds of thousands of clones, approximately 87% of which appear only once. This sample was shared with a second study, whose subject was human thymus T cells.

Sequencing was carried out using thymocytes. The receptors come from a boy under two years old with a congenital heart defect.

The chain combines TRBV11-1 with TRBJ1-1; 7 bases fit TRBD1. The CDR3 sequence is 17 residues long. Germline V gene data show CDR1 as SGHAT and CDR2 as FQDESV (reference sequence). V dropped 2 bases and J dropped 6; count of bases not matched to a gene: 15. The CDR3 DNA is TGTGCCAGCAGCTTAAACGGACAGGCCGGTCAGGGTGCTGAAGCTTTCTTT. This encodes CASSLNGQAGQGAEAFF.

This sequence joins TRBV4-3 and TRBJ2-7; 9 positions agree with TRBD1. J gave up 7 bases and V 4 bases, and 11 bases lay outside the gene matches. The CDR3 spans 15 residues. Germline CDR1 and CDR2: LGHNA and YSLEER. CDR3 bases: TGCGCCAGCAGCCCTAGGGACAGGGCCGAGGGGGAGCAGTACTTC. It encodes CASSPRDRAEGEQYF.

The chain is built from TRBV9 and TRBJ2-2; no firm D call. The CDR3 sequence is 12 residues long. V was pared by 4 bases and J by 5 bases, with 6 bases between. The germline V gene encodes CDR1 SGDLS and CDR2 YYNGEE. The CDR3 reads CASSHGTGELFF. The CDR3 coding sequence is TGTGCCAGCAGCCACGGGACCGGGGAGCTGTTTTTT.